The 5 T cell receptor beta chains below all came from one sample that was sequenced in a study of blood T cell repertoires in COVID-19. TCRdb keeps only in-frame clones here, not all; method: immunoSEQ multiplex PCR. Among 300,000 or so clones, 85% to 90% were seen once, and the ten largest hold 3% to 4.5%. The sample consisted of peripheral blood. The receptors come from a woman between 40 and 50 years old with acute or convalescent COVID-19.

The chain is built from TRBV9 and TRBJ1-2, with D unresolved. V dropped 4 bases and J dropped 2 bases, with 9 bases sitting between them. Per the germline V gene, CDR1 is SGDLS and CDR2 is YYNGEE. The CDR3 totals 13 residues. CDR3 nucleotides: TGTGCCAGCAGCCCCGAGGGAAACTATGGCTACACCTTC. Translating gives CASSPEGNYGYTF.

The chain couples TRBV6-5 to TRBJ2-5, with D tentatively TRBD1 (6 bases). The CDR3 loop spans 13 amino acids. Per germline, CDR1 MNHEY and CDR2 SVGAGI. Trimming took off 4 bases at V and 2 bases at J, with 8 bases between the two ends. The CDR3, as DNA: TGTGCCAGCAGTTCCGGGACACAAGAGACCCAGTACTTC. This gives the protein CASSSGTQETQYF.

This sequence joins TRBV15 and TRBJ2-2; perhaps TRBD1 as D (6 bases). Trimming removed 11 bases at V and 5 bases at J, with 12 bases between. Germline V CDR1 and CDR2: LNHNV, YYDKDF (reference sequence). The CDR3 runs 12 residues. The CDR3 sequence is CAVRGVTGELFF. For the CDR3, the DNA is TGTGCCGTCAGGGGCGTTACCGGGGAGCTGTTTTTT.

This clone was recorded only once. The J gene is TRBJ1-2, the V gene TRBV28; D possibly corresponds to TRBD1 (6 bases). Trimming cost V 8 bases and J 0 bases, with 10 bases left between them. CDR1 and CDR2 (germline): MDHEN, SYDVKM. This CDR3 has 13 residues. CDR3 in amino acids: CASGQLANYGYTF. The CDR3 DNA reads as TGTGCCAGCGGACAGTTAGCTAACTATGGCTACACCTTC.

Only one count was recorded for this clone. CDR3 amino acids: CASSPGGGPTNEKLFF. CDR3 nucleotide sequence: TGCGCCAGCAGCCCTGGAGGGGGCCCAACTAATGAAAAACTGTTTTTT. This rearrangement joins TRBV5-1 to TRBJ1-4; TRBD1 agrees at 7 bases. V lost 4 bases, J lost 0 bases, and 6 bases stayed unmatched. The CDR3 contains 16 residues. Germline-derived CDR1 and CDR2 are SGHRS and YFSETQ.